Listed below are T cell receptor beta chains from one sample, sequenced in a study of naive and memory T cell subsets. Each CDR3 protein gets one entry after TCRdb re-called the UMI-ligation and nested PCR reads with MiXCR. The sample holds over 20,000 distinct CDR3 sequences, 9.5% to 11% seen once. Sequencing input: central memory CD8+ T cells from blood. These receptor sequences come from a human donor in good health. Both conserved end residues are trimmed from each CDR3. Clone size is shown for a subset of rows, as once, few, many or a class of expanded clone.

TRBV7-9 | NA | ASWDPSGTDTQY
TRBV11-2 | NA | ASSLEAGVEQY
TRBV29-1 | few | SVCFLRRDTEAF
TRBV4-3 | NA | ASSQDVSGGTTDTQY
TRBV6-2/TRBV6-3 | few | ASSYPDRLAKNIQY
TRBV7-8 | many | ASSQVGRVLNTGELF
TRBV27 | few | ASSLSGGGVQPQH
TRBV4-2 | NA | ASSQKGGRAVYAGELF
TRBV5-1 | many | ASSLANSGGESYGYT
TRBV20-1 | many | SVWLRSGRSYNEQF
TRBV4-1 | many | ASSQESGSGANVLT
TRBV4-2 | many | ASSQTRSSYNEQF
TRBV4-2 | few | ASSQDSGGTDTQY
TRBV2 | few | ANSLTGGFSYEQY
TRBV4-2 | NA | ASSQDRLAGAGEQF
TRBV29-1 | NA | SVYQSRELF
TRBV6-2/TRBV6-3 | many | ASSYGLAVRETQY
TRBV4-3 | few | ASSSDSGTYEQY
TRBV28 | many | ASRDREGGYT
TRBV28 | many | ASSLGRLGETQY
TRBV28 | NA | ASSLGVTAGADTQY
TRBV9 | many | ASSVELWGEQF
TRBV2 | few | ASMGGDGYNEQF
TRBV7-9 | many | ASSTDGLSYEQY
TRBV7-2 | many | ASSFTSLPDTQY
TRBV7-2 | few | ASSSTSGRADTQY
TRBV4-1 | few | ASSQLSSYNEQF
TRBV15 | NA | ATSMGGLTEAF
TRBV20-1 | few | SARMKEGPYGYT
TRBV12-3/TRBV12-4 | many | ASSFRLAGIHEQY
TRBV6-5 | few | ASSSGQGFRQPQH
TRBV6-2/TRBV6-3 | NA | ASSTSYEQF
TRBV4-1 | few | ASSQDREGLYGYT
TRBV7-8 | few | ASGWEELF
TRBV5-1 | few | ASSSTGYHEQY
TRBV2 | few | ASMRGTGANVLT
TRBV12-3/TRBV12-4 | many | ASSPAWSYEQY
TRBV25-1 | NA | ASSATPLGGHTKNIQY
TRBV18 | NA | ASFNPERSGFYEQY
TRBV14 | many | ASSRLAGESYNEQF
TRBV5-1 | many | ASSSEGHRYEQY
TRBV12-3/TRBV12-4 | few | ASSWVGAGVEETQY
TRBV20-1 | many | SARGYLNTEAF